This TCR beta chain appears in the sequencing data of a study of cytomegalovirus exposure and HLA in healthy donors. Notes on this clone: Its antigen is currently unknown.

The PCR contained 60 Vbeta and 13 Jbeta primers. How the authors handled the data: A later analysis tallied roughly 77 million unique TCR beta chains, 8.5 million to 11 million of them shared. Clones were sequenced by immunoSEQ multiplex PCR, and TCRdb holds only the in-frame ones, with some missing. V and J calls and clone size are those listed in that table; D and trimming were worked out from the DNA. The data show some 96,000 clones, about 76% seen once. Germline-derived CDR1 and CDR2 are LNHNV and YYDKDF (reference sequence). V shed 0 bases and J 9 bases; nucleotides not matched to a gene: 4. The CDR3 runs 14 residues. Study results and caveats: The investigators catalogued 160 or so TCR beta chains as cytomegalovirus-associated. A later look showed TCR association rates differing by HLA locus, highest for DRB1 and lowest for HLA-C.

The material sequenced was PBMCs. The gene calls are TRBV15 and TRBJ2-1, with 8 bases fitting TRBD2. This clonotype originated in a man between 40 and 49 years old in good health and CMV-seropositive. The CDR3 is CATSRDLLAGEQFF. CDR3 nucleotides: TGTGCCACCAGCAGAGATCTGCTAGCGGGTGAGCAGTTCTTC.